The clone carrying this TCR beta chain was recorded many times. Its specificity is unknown. The germline V gene has CDR1 SGHRS and CDR2 YFSETQ. The CDR3 runs to 15 residues. V was clipped by 4 bases and J by 4 bases; unmatched bases: 5. Making TCR cDNA involved 5'RACE template switching, which added UMIs and a universal primer site. In TCRdb, the 5' RACE reads were re-called with MiXCR into one record per CDR3 protein. The sample carries approximately 240,000 distinct CDR3 sequences, roughly 4% recorded once. The data stem from a study of T cells after yellow fever vaccination. Whole-study results and caveats: Shared CD4/CD8 clonotypes were a small share, likely from convergent recombination. Booster samples showed a return of most primary-vaccination clones (approximately 95% CD4, approximately 88% CD8).

The rearrangement links TRBV5-1 to TRBJ2-2; 9 bases line up with TRBD1. The sequencing here drew on PBMCs, taken 15 days after the yellow fever booster vaccination. The TCR sequence derives from a man aged 18 to 29 who received the YFV17D yellow fever vaccine. The CDR3 is CASSPDRGITGELFF. The CDR3 DNA follows: TGCGCCAGCAGCCCGGACAGGGGTATCACCGGGGAGCTGTTTTTT.